This paragraph covers one TCR beta chain sequence. This CDR3 is 13 amino acids long. Germline CDR1 MNHEY, CDR2 SMNVEV (reference sequence). The V end lost 6 bases, the J end lost 3 bases, and 11 bases lay between the germline ends. RNA, at about 0.45 to 1 ug, was reverse transcribed with random hexamers. TCRdb re-derived calls from the immunoSEQ multiplex PCR reads in MiXCR, one entry per CDR3 protein. The table shows 150,000 to 200,000 distinct CDR3 sequences, with over 85% occurring only once. The record originates from a study of CD8 T cells in Susac syndrome. The chain combines TRBV27 with TRBJ2-5; TRBD1 or TRBD2 may be the D gene (5 bases each). The sample was CD4+ T cells from PBMCs. The sequence derives from a human donor in good health. The CDR3 reads CASRPLGEETQYF. Here the CDR3 DNA reads TGTGCCAGCAGACCACTGGGGGAAGAGACCCAGTACTTC.